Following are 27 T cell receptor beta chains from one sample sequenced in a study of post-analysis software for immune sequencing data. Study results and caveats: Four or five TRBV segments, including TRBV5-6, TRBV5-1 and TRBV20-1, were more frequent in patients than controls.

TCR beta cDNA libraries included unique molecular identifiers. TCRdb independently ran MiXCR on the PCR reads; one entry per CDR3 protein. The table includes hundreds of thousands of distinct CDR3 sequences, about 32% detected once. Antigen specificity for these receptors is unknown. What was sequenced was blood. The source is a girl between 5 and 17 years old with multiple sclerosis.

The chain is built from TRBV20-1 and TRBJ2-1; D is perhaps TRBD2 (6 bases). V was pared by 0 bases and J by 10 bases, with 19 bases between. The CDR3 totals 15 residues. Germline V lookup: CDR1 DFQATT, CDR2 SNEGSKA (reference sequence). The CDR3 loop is CSARDFGWRGWEQFF. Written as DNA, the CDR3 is TGCAGTGCTAGAGATTTTGGGTGGAGGGGTTGGGAGCAGTTCTTC.

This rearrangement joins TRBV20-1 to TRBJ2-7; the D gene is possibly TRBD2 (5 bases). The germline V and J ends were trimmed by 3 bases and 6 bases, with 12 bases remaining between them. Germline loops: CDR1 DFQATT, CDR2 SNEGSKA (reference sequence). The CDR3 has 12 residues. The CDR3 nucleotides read TGCAGTGCTAGTGGGGAGCTCGGCGAGCAGTACTTC. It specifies CSASGELGEQYF.

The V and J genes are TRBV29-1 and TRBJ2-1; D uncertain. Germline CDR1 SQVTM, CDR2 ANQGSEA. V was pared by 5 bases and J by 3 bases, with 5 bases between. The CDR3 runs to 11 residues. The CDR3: CSVKLYNEQFF. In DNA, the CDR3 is TGCAGCGTTAAACTCTACAATGAGCAGTTCTTC.

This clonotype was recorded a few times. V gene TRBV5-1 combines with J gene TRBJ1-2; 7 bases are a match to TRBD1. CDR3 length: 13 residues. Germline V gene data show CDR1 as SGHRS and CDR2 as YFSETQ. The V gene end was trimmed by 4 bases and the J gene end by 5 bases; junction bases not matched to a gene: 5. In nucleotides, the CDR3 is TGCGCCAGCAGCCCTAGACAGGGATATGGCTACACCTTC. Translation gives CASSPRQGYGYTF.

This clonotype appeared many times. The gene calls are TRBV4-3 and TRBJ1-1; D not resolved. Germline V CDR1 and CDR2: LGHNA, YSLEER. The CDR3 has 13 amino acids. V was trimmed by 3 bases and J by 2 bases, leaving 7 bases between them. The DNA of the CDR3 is TGCGCCAGCAGCCAGGATAGAAACACTGAAGCTTTCTTT. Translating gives CASSQDRNTEAFF.

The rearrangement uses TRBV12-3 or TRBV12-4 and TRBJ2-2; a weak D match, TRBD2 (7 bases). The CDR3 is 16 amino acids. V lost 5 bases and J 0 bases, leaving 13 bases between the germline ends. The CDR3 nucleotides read TGTGCCAGCAGTCGCCGGGGGGCGTCGAACACCGGGGAGCTGTTTTTT. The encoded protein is CASSRRGASNTGELFF.

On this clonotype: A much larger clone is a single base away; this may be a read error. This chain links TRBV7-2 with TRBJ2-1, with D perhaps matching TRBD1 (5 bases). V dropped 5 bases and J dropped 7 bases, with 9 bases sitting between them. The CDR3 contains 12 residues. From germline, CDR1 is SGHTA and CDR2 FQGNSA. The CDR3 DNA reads TGTGCCAGCAGCCACAGGTGGAATGAGCAGTTCTTC. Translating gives CASSHRWNEQFF.

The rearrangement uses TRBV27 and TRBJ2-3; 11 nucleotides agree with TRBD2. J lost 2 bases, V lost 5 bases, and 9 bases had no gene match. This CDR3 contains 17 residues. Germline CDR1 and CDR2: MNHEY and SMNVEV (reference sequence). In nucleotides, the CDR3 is TGTGCCAGCAGTACCTTAACTAGCGGGGGTAACACAGATACGCAGTATTTT. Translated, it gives CASSTLTSGGNTDTQYF.

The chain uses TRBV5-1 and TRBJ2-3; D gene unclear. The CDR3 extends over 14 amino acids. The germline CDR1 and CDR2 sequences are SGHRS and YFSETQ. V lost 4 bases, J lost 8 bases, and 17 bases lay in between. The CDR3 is CASSISNQAGTQYF. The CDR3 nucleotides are TGCGCCAGCAGCATATCAAATCAAGCAGGTACGCAGTATTTT.

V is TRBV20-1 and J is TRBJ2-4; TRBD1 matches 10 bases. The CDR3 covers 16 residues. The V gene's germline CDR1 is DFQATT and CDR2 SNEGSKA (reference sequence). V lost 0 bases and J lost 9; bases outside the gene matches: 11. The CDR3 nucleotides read TGCAGTGCTAGAGATTGGGGACAGGGGCTTTCAGGCATTCAGTACTTC. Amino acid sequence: CSARDWGQGLSGIQYF.

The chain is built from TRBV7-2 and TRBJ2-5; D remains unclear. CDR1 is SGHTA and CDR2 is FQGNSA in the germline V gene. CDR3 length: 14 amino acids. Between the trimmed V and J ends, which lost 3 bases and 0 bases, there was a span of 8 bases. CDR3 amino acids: CASSFDTYQETQYF. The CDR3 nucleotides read TGTGCCAGCAGCTTCGACACGTACCAAGAGACCCAGTACTTC.

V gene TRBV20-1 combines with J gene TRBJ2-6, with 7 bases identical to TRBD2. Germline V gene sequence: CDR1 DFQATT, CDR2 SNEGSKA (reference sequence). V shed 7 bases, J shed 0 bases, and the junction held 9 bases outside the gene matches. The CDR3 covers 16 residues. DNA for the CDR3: TGCAGTGTGTCAAGCGGGGTTATCTCTGGGGCCAACGTCCTGACTTTC. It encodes CSVSSGVISGANVLTF.

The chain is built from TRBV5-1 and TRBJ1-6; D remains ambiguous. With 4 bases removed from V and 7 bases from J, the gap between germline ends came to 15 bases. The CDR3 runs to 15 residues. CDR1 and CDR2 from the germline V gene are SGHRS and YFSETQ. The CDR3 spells CASSLEGSRNSPLHF. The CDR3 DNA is TGCGCCAGCAGCCTCGAGGGTTCCCGCAATTCACCCCTCCACTTT. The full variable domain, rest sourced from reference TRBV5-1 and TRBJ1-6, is KAGVTQTPRYLIKTRGQQVTLSCSPISGHRSVSWYQQTPGQGLQFLFEYFSETQRNKGNFPGRFSGRQFSNSRSEMNVSTLELGDSALYLCASSLEGSRNSPLHFGNGTRLTVT.

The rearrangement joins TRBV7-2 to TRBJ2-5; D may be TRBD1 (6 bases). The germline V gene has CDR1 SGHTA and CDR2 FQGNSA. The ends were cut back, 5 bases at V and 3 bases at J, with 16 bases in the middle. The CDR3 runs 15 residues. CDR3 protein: CASSLGALHKETQYF. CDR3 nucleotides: TGTGCCAGCAGCCTGGGGGCTCTTCATAAAGAGACCCAGTACTTC. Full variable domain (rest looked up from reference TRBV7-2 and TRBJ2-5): GAGVSQSPSNKVTEKGKDVELRCDPISGHTALYWYRQSLGQGLEFLIYFQGNSAPDKSGLPSDRFSAERTGGSVSTLTIQRTQQEDSAVYLCASSLGALHKETQYFGPGTRLLVL.

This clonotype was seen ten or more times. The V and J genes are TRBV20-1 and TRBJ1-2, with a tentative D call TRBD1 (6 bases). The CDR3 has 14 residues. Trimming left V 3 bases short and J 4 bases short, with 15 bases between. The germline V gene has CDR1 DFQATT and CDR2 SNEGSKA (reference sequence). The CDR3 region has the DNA TGCAGTGCTAGGGTTGACAGGAGGAGCTATGGCTACACCTTC. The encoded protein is CSARVDRRSYGYTF.

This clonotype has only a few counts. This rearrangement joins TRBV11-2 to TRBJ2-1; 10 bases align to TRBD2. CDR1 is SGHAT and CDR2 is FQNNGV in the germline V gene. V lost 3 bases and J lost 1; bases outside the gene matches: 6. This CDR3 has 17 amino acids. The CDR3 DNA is TGTGCCAGCAGCTTGTGGCTAGCGGGAGTTTCCTACAATGAGCAGTTCTTC. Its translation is CASSLWLAGVSYNEQFF.

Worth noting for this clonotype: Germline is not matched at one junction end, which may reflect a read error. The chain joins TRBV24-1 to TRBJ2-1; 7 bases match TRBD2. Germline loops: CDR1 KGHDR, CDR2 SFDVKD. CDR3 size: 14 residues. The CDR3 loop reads CATSDWGGPGEQFF. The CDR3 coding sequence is TGTGCCACCAGCGATTGGGGAGGGCCTGGTGAGCAGTTCTTC.

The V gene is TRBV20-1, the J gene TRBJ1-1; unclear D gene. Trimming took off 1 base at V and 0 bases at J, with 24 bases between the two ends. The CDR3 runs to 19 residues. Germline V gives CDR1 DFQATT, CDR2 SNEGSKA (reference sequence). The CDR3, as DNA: TGCAGTGCTAGAGGACGGGAGCAACCATCAAGACCCCTGAACACTGAAGCTTTCTTT. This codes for CSARGREQPSRPLNTEAFF.

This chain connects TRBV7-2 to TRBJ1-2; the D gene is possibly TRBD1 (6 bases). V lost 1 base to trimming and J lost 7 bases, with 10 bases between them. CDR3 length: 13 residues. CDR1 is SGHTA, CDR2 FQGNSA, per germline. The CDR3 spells CASSLDRVAGYTF. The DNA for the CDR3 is TGTGCCAGCAGCTTAGACAGGGTGGCTGGCTACACCTTC.

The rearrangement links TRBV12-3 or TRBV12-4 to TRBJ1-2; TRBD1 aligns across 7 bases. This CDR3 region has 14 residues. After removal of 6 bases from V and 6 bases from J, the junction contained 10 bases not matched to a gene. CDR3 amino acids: CASSPRGGGDGYTF. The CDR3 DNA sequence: TGTGCCAGCAGCCCCAGGGGGGGCGGGGATGGCTACACCTTC.

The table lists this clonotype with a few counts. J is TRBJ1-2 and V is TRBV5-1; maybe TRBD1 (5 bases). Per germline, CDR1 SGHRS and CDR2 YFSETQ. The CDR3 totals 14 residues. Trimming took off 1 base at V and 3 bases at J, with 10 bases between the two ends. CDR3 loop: CASSLQGVHYGYTF. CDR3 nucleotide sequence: TGCGCCAGCAGCTTGCAGGGAGTACACTATGGCTACACCTTC.

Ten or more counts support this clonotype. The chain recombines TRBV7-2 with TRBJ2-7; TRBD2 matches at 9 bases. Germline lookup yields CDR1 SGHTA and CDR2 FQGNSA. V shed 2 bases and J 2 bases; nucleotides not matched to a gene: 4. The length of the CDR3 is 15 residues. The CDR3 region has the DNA TGTGCCAGCAGCTTAAGGCTAGCGGGACCCTACGAGCAGTACTTC. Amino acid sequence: CASSLRLAGPYEQYF.

The CDR3 here is CSAGKANEKLFF. CDR3 in DNA: TGCAGCGCTGGGAAAGCTAATGAAAAACTGTTTTTT. This chain links TRBV29-1 with TRBJ1-4; unclear D gene. V lost 7 bases, J lost 3 bases, and 9 bases lay in between. CDR1 SQVTM and CDR2 ANQGSEA come from the germline V gene. This CDR3 is built from 12 residues.

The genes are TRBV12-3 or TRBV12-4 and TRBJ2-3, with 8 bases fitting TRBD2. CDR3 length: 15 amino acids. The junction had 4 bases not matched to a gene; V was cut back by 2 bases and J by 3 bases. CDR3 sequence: CASSLQASGTDTQYF. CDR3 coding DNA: TGTGCCAGCAGTTTACAGGCTAGCGGGACAGATACGCAGTATTTT.

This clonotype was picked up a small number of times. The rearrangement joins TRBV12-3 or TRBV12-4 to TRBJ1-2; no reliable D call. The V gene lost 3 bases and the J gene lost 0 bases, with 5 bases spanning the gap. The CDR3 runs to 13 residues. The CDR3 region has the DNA TGTGCCAGCAGTTTCGTAGCTAACTATGGCTACACCTTC. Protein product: CASSFVANYGYTF.

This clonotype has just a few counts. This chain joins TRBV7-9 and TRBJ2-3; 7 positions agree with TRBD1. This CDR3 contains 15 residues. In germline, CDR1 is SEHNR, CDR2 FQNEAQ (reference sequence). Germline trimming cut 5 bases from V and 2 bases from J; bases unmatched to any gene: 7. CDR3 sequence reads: CASSAATGHTDTQYF. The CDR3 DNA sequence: TGTGCCAGCAGCGCGGCGACAGGGCACACAGATACGCAGTATTTT.

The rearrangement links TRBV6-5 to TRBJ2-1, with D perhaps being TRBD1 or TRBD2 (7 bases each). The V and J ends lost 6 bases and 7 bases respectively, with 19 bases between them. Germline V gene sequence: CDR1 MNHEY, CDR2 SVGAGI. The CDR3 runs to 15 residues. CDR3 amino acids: CASSQGGGRKNEQFF. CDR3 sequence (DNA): TGTGCCAGCAGCCAGGGGGGCGGGAGAAAGAATGAGCAGTTCTTC.